A single sample gave rise to the 8 T cell receptor delta chains below, sequenced in a study of delta chain sequences of gamma delta T cells. TCRdb processed the 5' RACE reads again with the CATT caller. Of approximately 710 delta-chain clones listed, roughly a tenth were seen once; the top ten hold roughly 70%. Input material: either unsorted cells or a sorted T cell fraction (not recorded which). Receptor source: a human donor in good health.

Details on this clone: TCRdb's listed protein matches a much larger clone and diverges from this DNA's translation at residue 20, likely through a read error; the protein shown comes from the DNA. The genes are TRDV1 and TRDJ1, with 8 bases lining up with TRDD3. In germline, CDR1 is TSWWSYY, CDR2 QGS. This CDR3 contains 24 residues. Losses at the gene ends were 3 bases for V and 6 bases for J; bases not matched to a gene: 36. CDR3 nucleotides: TGTGCTCTTGGGGACGTCCCCCGGCAAAGCCCCAAATTTTGGTGGGGGATTCATGTCCATAAACTCATCTTT. Its protein is CALGDVPRQSPKFWWGIHVHKLIF.

This clone came up a few times. The amino acid sequence in TCRdb belongs to a much larger clone and departs from this DNA's translation at residue 20, likely a sequencing read error; the sequence shown is translated from the DNA. CDR3 nucleotide sequence: TGTGCTCTTGGGGAACAACTGTTACCTTCCTACTGGGGTTTTAGGGGCGATAAACTCTTCTTT. Translating gives CALGEQLLPSYWGFRGDKLFF. This sequence joins TRDV1 and TRDJ2, with 9 nucleotides matching TRDD2. Germline loops: CDR1 TSWWSYY, CDR2 QGS. There are 21 residues in the CDR3. The trim removed 1 base at V and 12 bases at J, leaving 27 bases unmatched.

This clone was counted only a few times. The TCRdb protein comes from a much larger clone and disagrees with this DNA's translation at residue 12, likely due to a read error; the protein given here is derived from the DNA. The rearrangement joins TRDV1 to TRDJ1; 8 nucleotides match TRDD3. The V and J ends lost 3 bases and 4 bases, in that order; junction bases with no gene match: 34. The CDR3 runs 24 residues. Germline loops: CDR1 TSWWSYY, CDR2 QGS. The CDR3, as DNA: TGTGCTCTTGGGGACGTCCCCCGGCAAAGCCCCGAATTTTGGTGGGGGATTCATGTCGATAAACTCATCTTT. Translating it yields CALGDVPRQSPEFWWGIHVDKLIF.

The CDR3 nucleotides are TGCAGTGGTATCAACGCAGAGTCTTCTACTCTACAATCTTGGGGGAGCAAGGTTTTTCGTAATGATGCCTGTGGTAGTGCTTTGACAGCACAACTCTTCTTT. Its translation: CSGINAESSTLQSWGSKVFRNDACGSALTAQLFF. For the J gene the call is TRDJ2; the V gene lacks a call; the table's D call, TRDD3, was not checked against the DNA. This CDR3 is 34 amino acids long.

Concerning this clone itself: The protein held in TCRdb is that of a much larger clone and does not match this DNA's translation at residue 10, likely because of a read error; the protein shown is translated from the DNA. This chain links TRDV1 with TRDJ1; TRDD3 matches at 10 bases. The CDR3 totals 21 residues. CDR1 TSWWSYY and CDR2 QGS come from the germline V gene. With 3 bases clipped from V and 4 bases from J, the junction kept 23 bases outside the gene matches. The CDR3 here is CALGELLPTCQLGDIDDKLIF. In nucleotides, the CDR3 is TGTGCTCTTGGGGAGCTACTCCCCACCTGCCAGCTGGGGGATATTGACGATAAACTCATCTTT.

To note about this clone: The protein that TCRdb holds for this DNA derives from a much larger clone and differs from the translated DNA at residue 10, which likely indicates a read error; the protein shown here is translated from the DNA. This rearrangement joins TRDV1 to TRDJ1; D is possibly TRDD3 (5 bases). This CDR3 contains 20 residues. V dropped 5 bases and J dropped 0 bases, with 28 bases sitting between them. Germline-derived CDR1 and CDR2 are TSWWSYY and QGS. The CDR3 sequence: CALGNFGKNGGVTYTDKLIF. DNA of the CDR3: TGTGCTCTTGGGAACTTCGGAAAGAACGGGGGGGTGACCTACACCGATAAACTCATCTTT.

As for this clone: It is likely a read error: a sequence one base away is far more abundant. The sample has other DNA sequences that encode this CDR3 too. The rearrangement joins TRDV1 to TRDJ1, with 12 positions matching TRDD3. After removal of 2 bases from V and 2 bases from J, the junction contained 18 bases not matched to a gene. Per germline, CDR1 TSWWSYY and CDR2 QGS. There are 21 residues in the CDR3. The CDR3 bases are TGTGCTCTTGGGGAATGTTCCTTCCCGCTGTACTGGGGGATACTAACCGATAAACTCATCTTT. Translating it yields CALGECSFPLYWGILTDKLIF.

A remark on this clone: A read error likely explains this, since a far larger clone differs by one base. Other DNA sequences in the sample encode the same CDR3. For the CDR3, the DNA is TGTGCTCTTGGGGAACTACCCTTCCTACGTCCCTGGGGAATACTCCCTTTGACAGCACAACTCTTCTTT. Translated: CALGELPFLRPWGILPLTAQLFF. V usage is TRDV1 and J usage is TRDJ2; 9 nucleotides line up with TRDD2. The V and J ends lost 0 bases and 0 bases, in that order; junction bases with no gene match: 20. Germline V CDR1 and CDR2: TSWWSYY, QGS. CDR3 size: 23 residues.